The 24 T cell receptor beta chains below all came from one sample that was sequenced in a study of PD-L1 blockade in urothelial cancer. Profiled with immunoSEQ multiplex PCR; TCRdb holds only in-frame clones, not every one. The sample records tens of thousands of clones, 87% being singletons. Time point given: pretreatment peripheral blood. The input for sequencing was PBMCs, taken around atezolizumab (anti-PD-L1) treatment. All receptors come from a woman in her sixties with urothelial cancer.

The V and J genes are TRBV7-2 and TRBJ1-3; TRBD1 might be the D (6 bases). The CDR3 loop spans 19 amino acids. Germline loops: CDR1 SGHTA, CDR2 FQGNSA. Trimming shortened V by 0 bases and J by 0 bases, and 18 bases separated the two germline ends. This CDR3 reads CASSLAMGTGQISGNTIYF. The CDR3 DNA reads TGTGCCAGCAGCTTAGCTATGGGAACGGGACAAATCTCTGGAAACACCATATATTTT.

This chain connects TRBV15 to TRBJ1-4; D is perhaps TRBD1 (5 bases). The CDR3 loop spans 13 amino acids. Per germline, CDR1 LNHNV and CDR2 YYDKDF (reference sequence). Trimming pared 5 bases from V and 10 bases from J, leaving 14 bases between. The CDR3 sequence is CATSAIGGGKLFF. The DNA for the CDR3 is TGTGCCACCAGCGCAATTGGGGGGGGAAAACTGTTTTTT.

The V gene is TRBV29-1, the J gene TRBJ2-1; 8 nucleotides line up with TRBD2. The CDR3 is made up of 14 amino acids. V shed 8 bases and J 8 bases; nucleotides not matched to a gene: 14. The V gene's germline CDR1 is SQVTM and CDR2 ANQGSEA. CDR3 coding DNA: TGCAGCTCCACTCTGGGACTAGGAGTGGATGAGCAGTTCTTC. Residues: CSSTLGLGVDEQFF.

The chain carries TRBV7-2 and TRBJ2-1; 8 bases match TRBD2. The V segment lost 5 bases and the J segment 7 bases; nucleotides outside the gene matches: 10. CDR3 length: 15 residues. CDR1 is SGHTA and CDR2 is FQGNSA in the germline V gene. CDR3 amino acids: CASSRVAGQLNEQFF. The CDR3 nucleotides read TGTGCCAGCAGCCGCGTAGCGGGGCAACTGAATGAGCAGTTCTTC.

This clone was detected only a few times. V gene TRBV18 combines with J gene TRBJ2-7, with TRBD2 matching 8 bases. The CDR3 covers 15 residues. The germline V gene encodes CDR1 KGHSH and CDR2 LQKENI. Unmatched junction bases numbered 8, after V lost 1 base and J lost 6 bases. The CDR3 loop is CASSPLREGGLEQYF. DNA for the CDR3: TGTGCCAGCTCACCACTTCGGGAGGGTGGGCTCGAGCAGTACTTC.

This rearrangement joins TRBV29-1 to TRBJ2-5; TRBD2 matches 8 bases. V was pared by 3 bases and J by 5 bases, with 8 bases of the junction left unmatched. The CDR3 extends over 14 amino acids. Germline CDR1 is SQVTM and CDR2 is ANQGSEA. The CDR3 bases are TGCAGCGTTGAGGAAGCGGGAGCTTGGGAGACCCAGTACTTC. Translated, it gives CSVEEAGAWETQYF.

The chain employs TRBV28 and TRBJ1-2; D may be TRBD1 (6 bases). The CDR3 runs to 13 residues. The V end lost 8 bases, the J end lost 8 bases, and 18 bases lay between the germline ends. Germline CDR1 is MDHEN and CDR2 is SYDVKM. CDR3 coding DNA: TGTGCCAGCTATCTCGGGACACCAAACGGCTACACCTTC. Translating it yields CASYLGTPNGYTF.

V and J are TRBV7-8 and TRBJ1-5, with a possible D match to TRBD1 (5 bases). Trimming left V 3 bases short and J 2 bases short, with 11 bases between. The germline V gene encodes CDR1 SGHVS and CDR2 FQNEAQ. The CDR3 covers 15 residues. CDR3 nucleotides: TGTGCCAGCAGCTTTGGGGCTCTGGGCAATCAGCCCCAGCATTTT. Protein: CASSFGALGNQPQHF.

The chain couples TRBV27 to TRBJ2-2; D remains ambiguous. The CDR3 has 17 amino acids. From germline, CDR1 is MNHEY and CDR2 SMNVEV (reference sequence). The V and J ends lost 4 bases and 0 bases respectively, with 15 bases between them. The CDR3 nucleotides are TGTGCCAGCAGTTCACCCTCTCCGGTTTCGAACACCGGGGAGCTGTTTTTT. It translates to CASSSPSPVSNTGELFF.

The chain is built from TRBV5-1 and TRBJ2-5, with 9 bases that match TRBD2. This CDR3 has 16 amino acids. V was pared by 0 bases and J by 5 bases, with 8 bases of the junction left unmatched. Germline CDR1 and CDR2: SGHRS and YFSETQ. CDR3 region: CASSLGLAVREETQYF. DNA for the CDR3: TGCGCCAGCAGCTTGGGACTAGCGGTCAGGGAGGAGACCCAGTACTTC.

This clone is categorized as medium-sized. The chain uses TRBV7-8 and TRBJ2-1; 7 bases match TRBD2. There are 14 residues in the CDR3. Germline values: CDR1 SGHVS, CDR2 FQNEAQ. The junction had 6 bases not matched to a gene; V was cut back by 5 bases and J by 5 bases. Here the CDR3 DNA reads TGTGCCAGCAGCCACGGGACTATCCACAATGAGCAGTTCTTC. It translates to CASSHGTIHNEQFF.

The chain has TRBV7-9 and TRBJ1-2, with 7 bases lining up with TRBD1. V trimming: 4 bases; J trimming: 6 bases; junction bases outside the gene matches: 5. The CDR3 spans 13 residues. Germline V lookup: CDR1 SEHNR, CDR2 FQNEAQ (reference sequence). In DNA, the CDR3 is TGTGCCAGCAGCTACCGACAGGGCCATGGCTACACCTTC. It encodes CASSYRQGHGYTF.

This clone has only one observation. The chain combines TRBV4-2 with TRBJ1-4, with D uncertain. In germline, CDR1 is LGHNA, CDR2 YNFKEQ. V dropped 4 bases and J dropped 5 bases, with 17 bases sitting between them. The CDR3 loop spans 16 amino acids. The CDR3 DNA reads TGTGCCAGCAGCCGGCAGACTGGGCAGCGGAATGAAAAACTGTTTTTT. It is translated as CASSRQTGQRNEKLFF.

The rearrangement uses TRBV5-5 and TRBJ2-3, with 10 bases matching TRBD1. This CDR3 is built from 14 residues. The J segment lost 6 bases and the V segment lost 6 bases, leaving 7 bases of the junction unmatched. The V gene's germline CDR1 is SGHKS and CDR2 YYEKEE (reference sequence). The CDR3 sequence is CASTRQGADDTQYF. The CDR3 DNA is TGTGCCAGCACCCGACAGGGGGCAGATGATACGCAGTATTTT. Filled out from reference TRBV5-5 and TRBJ2-3, the complete variable domain reads DAGVTQSPTHLIKTRGQQVTLRCSPISGHKSVSWYQQVLGQGPQFIFQYYEKEERGRGNFPDRFSARQFPNYSSELNVNALLLGDSALYLCASTRQGADDTQYFGPGTRLTVL.

The chain has TRBV7-2 and TRBJ1-3, with 7 bases matching TRBD1. The CDR3 runs 14 residues. CDR1 is SGHTA, CDR2 FQGNSA, per germline. With V trimmed by 5 bases and J by 8 bases, 9 bases remained unmatched. The CDR3 loop is CASSPGQPRDTIYF. CDR3 DNA: TGTGCCAGCAGCCCGGGACAGCCTCGAGACACCATATATTTT.

This clone has only a few counts. V is TRBV28 and J is TRBJ1-5; perhaps TRBD1 as D (5 bases). V lost 3 bases and J lost 2, with 11 bases in between. CDR1 is MDHEN, CDR2 SYDVKM, per germline. This CDR3 region has 15 residues. CDR3: CASSLVIGGNQPQHF. The CDR3 coding sequence is TGTGCCAGCAGTTTGGTAATAGGGGGCAATCAGCCCCAGCATTTT.

The rearrangement links TRBV11-2 to TRBJ1-2; possibly TRBD1 for D (6 bases). Trimming removed 5 bases at V and 8 bases at J, with 18 bases between. The CDR3 contains 14 residues. Looked up from germline, CDR1 is SGHAT and CDR2 is FQNNGV. CDR3 bases: TGTGCCAGCAGCCGAGCGGGGGGCCTAGGGGGCTACACCTTC. Protein product: CASSRAGGLGGYTF.

CDR3 nucleotides: TGCGCCAGCAGAATCGGACAGGGGGAGACCCAGTACTTC. Translation gives CASRIGQGETQYF. The V call is TRBV5-1, the J call TRBJ2-5; 9 bases agree with TRBD1. This CDR3 region has 13 residues. The V gene's germline CDR1 is SGHRS and CDR2 YFSETQ. Trimming cost V 5 bases and J 5 bases; bases outside gene matches: 4. Supplemented by reference TRBV5-1 and TRBJ2-5, the full variable domain reads KAGVTQTPRYLIKTRGQQVTLSCSPISGHRSVSWYQQTPGQGLQFLFEYFSETQRNKGNFPGRFSGRQFSNSRSEMNVSTLELGDSALYLCASRIGQGETQYFGPGTRLLVL.

The DNA of the CDR3 is TGTGCCAGCAGTTTACCCGGCAGGGGAGGGAACTATGGCTACACCTTC. It is translated as CASSLPGRGGNYGYTF. The chain joins TRBV28 to TRBJ1-2; a weak D match, TRBD1 (6 bases). Germline CDR1 is MDHEN and CDR2 is SYDVKM. The CDR3 loop spans 16 amino acids. V was clipped by 2 bases and J by 2 bases, with 15 bases between them.

The chain has TRBV5-1 and TRBJ2-1; a weak D match, TRBD2 (6 bases). The CDR3 sequence is 15 residues long. Germline V gene sequence: CDR1 SGHRS, CDR2 YFSETQ. V was pared by 0 bases and J by 0 bases, with 7 bases between. DNA of the CDR3: TGCGCCAGCAGCTTGGGCGGGACCTCCTACAATGAGCAGTTCTTC. Protein sequence: CASSLGGTSYNEQFF.

The V and J genes are TRBV5-1 and TRBJ2-2; 10 nucleotides align to TRBD1. CDR1 SGHRS and CDR2 YFSETQ come from the germline V gene. Unmatched junction bases numbered 8, after V lost 3 bases and J lost 3 bases. This CDR3 comprises 17 residues. The CDR3 bases are TGCGCCAGCAGCTCCCTTGACAGGGGGCTCGACACCGGGGAGCTGTTTTTT. Translating gives CASSSLDRGLDTGELFF.

CDR3 region: CASSPPTGGNEQFF. The DNA for the CDR3 is TGTGCCAGCAGCCCACCCACAGGGGGCAATGAGCAGTTCTTC. This rearrangement joins TRBV7-6 to TRBJ2-1, with 8 bases identical to TRBD1. Losses at the gene ends were 5 bases for V and 6 bases for J; bases not matched to a gene: 6. CDR1 and CDR2 (germline): SGHVS, FNYEAQ. There are 14 residues in the CDR3. Looking up the rest from reference TRBV7-6 and TRBJ2-1 gives the full variable domain: GAGVSQSPRYKVTKRGQDVALRCDPISGHVSLYWYRQALGQGPEFLTYFNYEAQQDKSGLPNDRFSAERPEGSISTLTIQRTEQRDSAMYRCASSPPTGGNEQFFGPGTRLTVL.

CDR3 region: CASSSPGGNQPQHF. In DNA form, the CDR3 reads TGTGCCAGCAGTTCTCCCGGTGGCAATCAGCCCCAGCATTTT. The V gene is TRBV6-5, the J gene TRBJ1-5, with D uncertain. The CDR3 is 14 residues long. CDR1 is MNHEY, CDR2 SVGAGI, per germline. Trimming shortened V by 4 bases and J by 2 bases, and 9 bases separated the two germline ends.

The chain links TRBV2 to TRBJ2-1, with 14 bases fitting TRBD2. Germline V lookup: CDR1 SNHLY, CDR2 FYNNEI. The CDR3 is 14 residues long. V trimming: 8 bases; J trimming: 11 bases; junction bases outside the gene matches: 8. The CDR3 DNA is TGTGCCAGCGTCAGGGGACTAGCGGGAGTTCAGCAGTTCTTC. This translates into CASVRGLAGVQQFF.